The TCR beta chain under discussion was sequenced for a study of blood T cell repertoires in COVID-19. Germline V gives CDR1 LGHNA, CDR2 YSLEER. With 2 bases removed from V and 4 bases from J, the gap between germline ends came to 16 bases. CDR3 length: 16 residues. Profiled with immunoSEQ multiplex PCR; TCRdb holds only in-frame clones, not every one. The sample has about 52,000 clones, approximately 82% seen once; the top ten hold under 8.5%. The receptor's source is a man aged 65-85 years with active COVID-19. The specimen sequenced was peripheral blood. The chain carries TRBV4-3 and TRBJ2-3, with D tentatively TRBD1 (6 bases). The CDR3 loop is CASSQPTGINADTQYF. The CDR3 bases are TGCGCCAGCAGCCAACCAACAGGGATAAATGCAGATACGCAGTATTTT.